This TCR beta chain was identified in a study of T cell responses to AZD1222 COVID-19 vaccine. As to this clone: Its antigen is unidentified.

General study points: The CD4 TCRs associated with vaccination extended across spike and predominated at 160-218 and 743-854.

CDR1 SGHDT and CDR2 YYEEEE come from the germline V gene. V lost 7 bases and J lost 3, with 16 bases in between. The CDR3 has 14 residues. Method: immunoSEQ multiplex PCR; TCRdb's copy keeps in-frame clones and lacks some. The sample holds roughly 170,000 clones; under 95% are singletons and the top ten take around 1.6%. V usage is TRBV5-6 and J usage is TRBJ2-5; maybe TRBD2 (7 bases). The material was peripheral blood, obtained 28 days after the second AZD1222 dose. The source is an adult who received the AZD1222 COVID-19 vaccine. The CDR3 protein is CASGRGQIKETQYF. The CDR3 nucleotides read TGTGCCAGCGGGCGGGGGCAGATCAAAGAGACCCAGTACTTC.